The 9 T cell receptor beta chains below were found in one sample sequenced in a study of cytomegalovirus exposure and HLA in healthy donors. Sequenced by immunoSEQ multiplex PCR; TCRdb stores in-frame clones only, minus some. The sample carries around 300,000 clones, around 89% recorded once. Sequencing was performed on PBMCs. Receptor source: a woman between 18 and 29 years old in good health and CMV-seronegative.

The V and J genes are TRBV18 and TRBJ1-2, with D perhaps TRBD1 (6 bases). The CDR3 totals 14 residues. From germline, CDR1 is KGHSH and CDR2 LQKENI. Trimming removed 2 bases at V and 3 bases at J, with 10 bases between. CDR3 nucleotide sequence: TGTGCCAGCTCACCAAGCGGGGGCCACTATGGCTACACCTTC. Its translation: CASSPSGGHYGYTF. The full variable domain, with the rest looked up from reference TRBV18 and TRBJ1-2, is NAGVMQNPRHLVRRRGQEARLRCSPMKGHSHVYWYRQLPEEGLKFMVYLQKENIIDESGMPKERFSAEFPKEGPSILRIQQVVRGDSAAYFCASSPSGGHYGYTFGSGTRLTVV.

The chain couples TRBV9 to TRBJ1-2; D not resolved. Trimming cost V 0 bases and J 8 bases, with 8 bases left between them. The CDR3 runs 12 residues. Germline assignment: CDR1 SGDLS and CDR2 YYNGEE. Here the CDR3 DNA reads TGTGCCAGCAGCGTAGACCGAGGAGGCTACACCTTC. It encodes CASSVDRGGYTF.

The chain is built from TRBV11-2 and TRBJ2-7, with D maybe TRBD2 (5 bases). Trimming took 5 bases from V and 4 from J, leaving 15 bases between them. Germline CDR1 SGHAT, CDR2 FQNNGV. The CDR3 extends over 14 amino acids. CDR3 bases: TGTGCCAGCAGCCCAAGACGTGGGAGTTACGAGCAGTACTTC. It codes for CASSPRRGSYEQYF.

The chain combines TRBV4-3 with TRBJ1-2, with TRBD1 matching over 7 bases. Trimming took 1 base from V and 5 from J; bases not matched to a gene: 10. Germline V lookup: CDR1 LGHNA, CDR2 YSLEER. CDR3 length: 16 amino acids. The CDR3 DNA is TGCGCCAGCAGCCAAGGCGGAGAGGGGGCTCGGTATGGCTACACCTTC. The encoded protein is CASSQGGEGARYGYTF.

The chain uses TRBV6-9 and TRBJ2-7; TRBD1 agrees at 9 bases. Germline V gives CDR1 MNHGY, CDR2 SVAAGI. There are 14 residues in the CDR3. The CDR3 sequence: CDLRDRVCTHEQYF. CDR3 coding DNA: TGTGACCTCCGGGACAGGGTATGTACCCACGAGCAGTACTTC.

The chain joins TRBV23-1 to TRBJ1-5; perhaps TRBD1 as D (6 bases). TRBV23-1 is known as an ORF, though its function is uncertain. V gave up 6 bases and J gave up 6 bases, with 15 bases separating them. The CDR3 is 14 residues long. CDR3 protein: CASSLGHLRQPQHF. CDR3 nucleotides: TGCGCCAGCAGCCTGGGACATCTCCGTCAGCCCCAGCATTTT.

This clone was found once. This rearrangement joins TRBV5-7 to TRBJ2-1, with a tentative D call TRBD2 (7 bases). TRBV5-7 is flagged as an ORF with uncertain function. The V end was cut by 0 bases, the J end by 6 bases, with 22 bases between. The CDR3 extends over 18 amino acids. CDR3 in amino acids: CASSLERGGRVYCNEQFF. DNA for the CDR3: TGTGCCAGCAGCTTGGAGAGGGGGGGCAGGGTCTATTGCAATGAGCAGTTCTTC.

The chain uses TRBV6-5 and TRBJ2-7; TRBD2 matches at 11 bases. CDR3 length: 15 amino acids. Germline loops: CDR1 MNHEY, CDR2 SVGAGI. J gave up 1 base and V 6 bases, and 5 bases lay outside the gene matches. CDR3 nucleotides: TGTGCCAGCAGAAATCTAGCGGGAGGTTCCTACGAGCAGTACTTC. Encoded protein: CASRNLAGGSYEQYF.

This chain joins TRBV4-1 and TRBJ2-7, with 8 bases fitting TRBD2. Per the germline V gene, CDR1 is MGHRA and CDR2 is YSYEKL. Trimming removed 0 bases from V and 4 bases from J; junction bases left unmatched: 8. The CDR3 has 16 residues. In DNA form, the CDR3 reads TGCGCCAGCAGCCAAGAAGCTGAGCGGGAGAGGTACGAGCAGTACTTC. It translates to CASSQEAERERYEQYF.